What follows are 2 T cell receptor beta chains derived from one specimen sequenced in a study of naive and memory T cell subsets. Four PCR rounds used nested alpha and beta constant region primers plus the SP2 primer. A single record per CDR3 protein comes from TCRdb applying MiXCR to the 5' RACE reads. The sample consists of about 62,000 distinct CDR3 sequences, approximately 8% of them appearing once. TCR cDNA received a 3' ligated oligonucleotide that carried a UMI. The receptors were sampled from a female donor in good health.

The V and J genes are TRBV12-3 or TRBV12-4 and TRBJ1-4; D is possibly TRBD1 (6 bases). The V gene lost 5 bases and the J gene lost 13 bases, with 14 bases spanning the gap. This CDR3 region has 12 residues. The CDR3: CASSDTGFTLFF. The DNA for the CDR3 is TGTGCCAGCAGTGATACAGGGTTTACACTGTTTTTT.

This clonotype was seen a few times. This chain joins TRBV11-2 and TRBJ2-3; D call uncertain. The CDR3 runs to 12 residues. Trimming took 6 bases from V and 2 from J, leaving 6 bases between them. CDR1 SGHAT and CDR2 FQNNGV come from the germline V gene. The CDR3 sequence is CASRRYTDTQYF. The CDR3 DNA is TGTGCCAGCAGGCGATACACAGATACGCAGTATTTT.